This is a list of T cell receptor beta chains from one sample in a study of identical twins. TCRdb itself ran the 5' RACE reads through MiXCR, one entry per CDR3 protein. The top ten hold approximately 6.6% of the sample, which has a few hundred thousand distinct CDR3 sequences, roughly 9% seen once. These data were likewise used in another study, on yellow fever vaccine responses in identical twins.

The specimen sequenced was CD8+ T cells sorted from blood. Source of these receptors: a woman under 30 in good health. The CDR3 runs from the conserved cysteine through the conserved F or W. A D gene is named only where the DNA matches it firmly. Expanded clones get a size class; other rows say once, few or many, or leave the size out.

j_call: TRBJ2-1
d_call: -
v_call: TRBV7-9
clone_size: many
cdr3_length: 14
cdr3_aa: CASSLAGGRGEQFF
cdr3_nt: TGTGCCAGCAGCTTAGCGGGAGGCCGGGGGGAGCAGTTCTTC

j_call: TRBJ2-1
d_call: -
v_call: TRBV4-3
clone_size: -
cdr3_length: 16
cdr3_aa: CASSQDAGSSYNEQFF
cdr3_nt: TGCGCCAGCAGCCAAGATGCCGGGAGCTCCTACAATGAGCAGTTCTTC

j_call: TRBJ2-5
d_call: -
v_call: TRBV12-3/TRBV12-4
clone_size: many
cdr3_length: 11
cdr3_aa: CASSFLETQYF
cdr3_nt: TGTGCCAGCAGTTTTCTTGAGACCCAGTACTTC

j_call: TRBJ2-7
d_call: -
v_call: TRBV29-1
clone_size: many
cdr3_length: 12
cdr3_aa: CSVLFHSYEQYF
cdr3_nt: TGCAGCGTTCTTTTCCACTCCTACGAGCAGTACTTC

j_call: TRBJ2-1
d_call: TRBD2
v_call: TRBV4-3
clone_size: few
cdr3_length: 19
cdr3_aa: CASSQQRGLAGGAGNEQFF
cdr3_nt: TGCGCCAGCAGCCAACAACGAGGACTAGCGGGAGGGGCCGGCAATGAGCAGTTCTTC

j_call: TRBJ2-1
d_call: -
v_call: TRBV4-3
clone_size: many
cdr3_length: 13
cdr3_aa: CASSQDHTNEQFF
cdr3_nt: TGCGCCAGCAGCCAAGATCACACCAATGAGCAGTTCTTC

j_call: TRBJ2-3
d_call: -
v_call: TRBV29-1
clone_size: -
cdr3_length: 15
cdr3_aa: CSVANPGPNTDTQYF
cdr3_nt: TGCAGCGTCGCAAACCCGGGACCTAACACAGATACGCAGTATTTT

j_call: TRBJ2-3
d_call: -
v_call: TRBV7-9
clone_size: many
cdr3_length: 14
cdr3_aa: CASSFAGFGDTQYF
cdr3_nt: TGTGCCAGCAGCTTTGCGGGATTTGGAGATACGCAGTATTTT

j_call: TRBJ2-3
d_call: -
v_call: TRBV27
clone_size: -
cdr3_length: 15
cdr3_aa: CASSPRLGRTDTQYF
cdr3_nt: TGTGCCAGCAGTCCCCGATTGGGGAGGACAGATACGCAGTATTTT

j_call: TRBJ2-1
d_call: TRBD2
v_call: TRBV29-1
clone_size: many
cdr3_length: 11
cdr3_aa: CSVRAGNEQFF
cdr3_nt: TGCAGCGTCAGAGCGGGGAATGAGCAGTTCTTC

j_call: TRBJ2-1
d_call: TRBD2
v_call: TRBV5-6
clone_size: few
cdr3_length: 15
cdr3_aa: CASSFMTSGRNEQFF
cdr3_nt: TGTGCCAGCAGCTTCATGACTAGCGGGCGTAATGAGCAGTTCTTC

j_call: TRBJ2-7
d_call: TRBD2
v_call: TRBV28
clone_size: -
cdr3_length: 13
cdr3_aa: CASSIGGSYEQYF
cdr3_nt: TGTGCCAGCAGTATCGGCGGGAGCTACGAGCAGTACTTC

j_call: TRBJ2-1
d_call: TRBD2
v_call: TRBV9
clone_size: -
cdr3_length: 13
cdr3_aa: CASSGASGYEQFF
cdr3_nt: TGTGCCAGCAGCGGTGCTAGCGGGTATGAGCAGTTCTTC

j_call: TRBJ2-5
d_call: -
v_call: TRBV5-1
clone_size: -
cdr3_length: 15
cdr3_aa: CASSLVGDGQETQYF
cdr3_nt: TGCGCCAGCAGCTTGGTTGGGGACGGCCAAGAGACCCAGTACTTC

j_call: TRBJ2-4
d_call: -
v_call: TRBV27
clone_size: few
cdr3_length: 11
cdr3_aa: CASRTADIQYF
cdr3_nt: TGTGCCAGCAGAACAGCGGACATTCAGTACTTC

j_call: TRBJ2-5
d_call: -
v_call: TRBV3-1
clone_size: -
cdr3_length: 16
cdr3_aa: CASSQTGTPTAETQYF
cdr3_nt: TGTGCCAGCAGCCAAACCGGGACTCCCACCGCAGAGACCCAGTACTTC

j_call: TRBJ2-1
d_call: -
v_call: TRBV3-1
clone_size: -
cdr3_length: 13
cdr3_aa: CASSQSQYNEQFF
cdr3_nt: TGTGCCAGCAGCCAGTCACAGTACAATGAGCAGTTCTTC

j_call: TRBJ2-1
d_call: -
v_call: TRBV3-1
clone_size: many
cdr3_length: 12
cdr3_aa: CASSQDPNEQFF
cdr3_nt: TGTGCCAGCAGCCAAGATCCCAATGAGCAGTTCTTC

j_call: TRBJ2-3
d_call: TRBD2
v_call: TRBV5-1
clone_size: few
cdr3_length: 17
cdr3_aa: CASSLPLADPSTDTQYF
cdr3_nt: TGCGCCAGCAGCTTGCCCCTAGCGGACCCTAGCACAGATACGCAGTATTTT

j_call: TRBJ1-1
d_call: -
v_call: TRBV7-9
clone_size: many
cdr3_length: 14
cdr3_aa: CASRYQGMNTEAFF
cdr3_nt: TGTGCCAGCAGGTATCAGGGGATGAACACTGAAGCTTTCTTT

j_call: TRBJ2-7
d_call: TRBD1
v_call: TRBV5-1
clone_size: few
cdr3_length: 16
cdr3_aa: CASSLDGTGVAYEQYF
cdr3_nt: TGCGCCAGCAGCCTCGACGGGACAGGGGTTGCCTACGAGCAGTACTTC

j_call: TRBJ2-2
d_call: -
v_call: TRBV29-1
clone_size: few
cdr3_length: 14
cdr3_aa: CSVLLFWETGELFF
cdr3_nt: TGCAGCGTCCTCCTCTTCTGGGAGACCGGGGAGCTGTTTTTT

j_call: TRBJ2-7
d_call: -
v_call: TRBV27
clone_size: many
cdr3_length: 12
cdr3_aa: CASSLGGSEQYF
cdr3_nt: TGTGCCAGCAGTTTAGGCGGGTCGGAGCAGTACTTC

j_call: TRBJ2-7
d_call: -
v_call: TRBV30
clone_size: -
cdr3_length: 15
cdr3_aa: CAWKARRDTTYEQYF
cdr3_nt: TGTGCCTGGAAGGCGAGGAGGGACACTACCTACGAGCAGTACTTC

j_call: TRBJ2-3
d_call: -
v_call: TRBV9
clone_size: few
cdr3_length: 14
cdr3_aa: CASKGTASTDTQYF
cdr3_nt: TGTGCCAGCAAAGGAACGGCTAGCACAGATACGCAGTATTTT

j_call: TRBJ2-5
d_call: -
v_call: TRBV20-1
clone_size: -
cdr3_length: 12
cdr3_aa: CSARVPGETQYF
cdr3_nt: TGCAGTGCTAGAGTCCCTGGGGAGACCCAGTACTTC

j_call: TRBJ2-2
d_call: TRBD2
v_call: TRBV9
clone_size: few
cdr3_length: 16
cdr3_aa: CASSVLAGGPGGELFF
cdr3_nt: TGTGCCAGCAGCGTATTAGCGGGGGGGCCTGGCGGGGAGCTGTTTTTT

j_call: TRBJ2-7
d_call: -
v_call: TRBV11-2
clone_size: -
cdr3_length: 11
cdr3_aa: CASSLVAEQYF
cdr3_nt: TGTGCCAGCAGCTTAGTGGCCGAGCAGTACTTC

j_call: TRBJ2-7
d_call: TRBD1
v_call: TRBV29-1
clone_size: many
cdr3_length: 14
cdr3_aa: CSVELGQGAYEQYF
cdr3_nt: TGCAGCGTCGAACTCGGACAGGGGGCTTACGAGCAGTACTTC

j_call: TRBJ2-7
d_call: -
v_call: TRBV2
clone_size: many
cdr3_length: 14
cdr3_aa: CASSVAGMTYEQYF
cdr3_nt: TGTGCCAGCAGTGTCGCAGGGATGACCTACGAGCAGTACTTC

j_call: TRBJ2-7
d_call: TRBD2
v_call: TRBV20-1
clone_size: many
cdr3_length: 14
cdr3_aa: CSATGQRDYYEQYF
cdr3_nt: TGCAGTGCTACCGGCCAGAGGGACTACTACGAGCAGTACTTC

j_call: TRBJ2-1
d_call: -
v_call: TRBV6-2/TRBV6-3
clone_size: -
cdr3_length: 16
cdr3_aa: CASRPGTLRSYNEQFF
cdr3_nt: TGTGCCAGCAGGCCAGGGACCCTCCGCTCCTACAATGAGCAGTTCTTC

j_call: TRBJ2-1
d_call: TRBD2
v_call: TRBV4-3
clone_size: -
cdr3_length: 15
cdr3_aa: CASSQRPSGDNEQFF
cdr3_nt: TGCGCCAGCAGCCAGAGACCTAGCGGGGACAATGAGCAGTTCTTC

j_call: TRBJ2-1
d_call: -
v_call: TRBV20-1
clone_size: -
cdr3_length: 15
cdr3_aa: CSARPSQGSYNEQFF
cdr3_nt: TGCAGTGCTAGACCCTCCCAGGGTTCTTACAATGAGCAGTTCTTC

j_call: TRBJ2-3
d_call: TRBD1
v_call: TRBV20-1
clone_size: many
cdr3_length: 14
cdr3_aa: CSASSGQGPDTQYF
cdr3_nt: TGCAGTGCTAGTTCGGGACAGGGCCCAGATACGCAGTATTTT

j_call: TRBJ2-7
d_call: -
v_call: TRBV10-3
clone_size: many
cdr3_length: 13
cdr3_aa: CAIKEPPSYEQYF
cdr3_nt: TGTGCCATCAAAGAGCCGCCTTCCTACGAGCAGTACTTC

j_call: TRBJ2-1
d_call: -
v_call: TRBV30
clone_size: few
cdr3_length: 13
cdr3_aa: CAWASQGWNEQFF
cdr3_nt: TGTGCCTGGGCATCTCAAGGGTGGAATGAGCAGTTCTTC

j_call: TRBJ2-4
d_call: TRBD2
v_call: TRBV28
clone_size: many
cdr3_length: 18
cdr3_aa: CASLNGRLAGRAKNIQYF
cdr3_nt: TGTGCCAGCCTCAACGGCCGACTAGCGGGAAGGGCCAAAAACATTCAGTACTTC

j_call: TRBJ1-5
d_call: -
v_call: TRBV29-1
clone_size: few
cdr3_length: 12
cdr3_aa: CSVGGRDQPQHF
cdr3_nt: TGCAGCGTTGGGGGGCGGGATCAGCCCCAGCATTTT

j_call: TRBJ2-5
d_call: -
v_call: TRBV7-9
clone_size: many
cdr3_length: 15
cdr3_aa: CASSSQEEPIVTQYF
cdr3_nt: TGTGCCAGCAGCTCACAGGAGGAGCCAATAGTGACCCAGTACTTC

j_call: TRBJ2-7
d_call: -
v_call: TRBV4-2
clone_size: few
cdr3_length: 14
cdr3_aa: CASSQVGESYEQYF
cdr3_nt: TGTGCCAGCAGCCAAGTTGGAGAGTCCTACGAGCAGTACTTC

j_call: TRBJ2-2
d_call: -
v_call: TRBV2
clone_size: -
cdr3_length: 12
cdr3_aa: CASMGVSGELFF
cdr3_nt: TGTGCCAGCATGGGGGTCAGCGGGGAGCTGTTTTTT

j_call: TRBJ2-1
d_call: -
v_call: TRBV9
clone_size: once
cdr3_length: 17
cdr3_aa: CASSVQRSGYSYNEQFF
cdr3_nt: TGTGCCAGCAGCGTACAGCGCTCGGGGTACTCCTACAATGAGCAGTTCTTC

j_call: TRBJ2-5
d_call: TRBD2
v_call: TRBV9
clone_size: many
cdr3_length: 17
cdr3_aa: CASSPGLAGEVLETQYF
cdr3_nt: TGTGCCAGCAGCCCTGGACTAGCGGGAGAGGTGTTGGAGACCCAGTACTTC

j_call: TRBJ2-3
d_call: -
v_call: TRBV27
clone_size: few
cdr3_length: 14
cdr3_aa: CASSPTRLTDTQYF
cdr3_nt: TGTGCCAGCAGTCCAACAAGATTAACAGATACGCAGTATTTT

j_call: TRBJ2-7
d_call: -
v_call: TRBV7-9
clone_size: few
cdr3_length: 13
cdr3_aa: CASSLVSSLGQYF
cdr3_nt: TGTGCCAGCAGCTTAGTTTCCTCCCTAGGGCAGTACTTC

j_call: TRBJ1-1
d_call: -
v_call: TRBV6-5
clone_size: few
cdr3_length: 15
cdr3_aa: CASSSPQGGYTEAFF
cdr3_nt: TGTGCCAGCAGTTCCCCCCAGGGAGGATACACTGAAGCTTTCTTT

j_call: TRBJ2-5
d_call: -
v_call: TRBV2
clone_size: many
cdr3_length: 14
cdr3_aa: CASSESTSRETQYF
cdr3_nt: TGTGCCAGCAGTGAATCGACTAGTCGAGAGACCCAGTACTTC

j_call: TRBJ2-3
d_call: TRBD2
v_call: TRBV10-3
clone_size: many
cdr3_length: 16
cdr3_aa: CAISESPGGGTDTQYF
cdr3_nt: TGTGCCATCAGTGAGTCTCCGGGAGGGGGCACAGATACGCAGTATTTT

j_call: TRBJ1-5
d_call: -
v_call: TRBV24-1
clone_size: -
cdr3_length: 13
cdr3_aa: CATSDLMSGPQHF
cdr3_nt: TGTGCCACCAGTGACCTGATGTCGGGGCCCCAGCATTTT

j_call: TRBJ2-5
d_call: -
v_call: TRBV10-3
clone_size: many
cdr3_length: 16
cdr3_aa: CAIRTGVAGIQETQYF
cdr3_nt: TGTGCCATCAGAACAGGGGTAGCGGGGATCCAAGAGACCCAGTACTTC

j_call: TRBJ1-2
d_call: -
v_call: TRBV12-3/TRBV12-4
clone_size: many
cdr3_length: 14
cdr3_aa: CASTNVGSREGYTF
cdr3_nt: TGTGCCAGCACTAATGTCGGGAGCCGGGAAGGCTACACCTTC

j_call: TRBJ2-1
d_call: TRBD2
v_call: TRBV29-1
clone_size: many
cdr3_length: 15
cdr3_aa: CSVEGTSGRRDEQFF
cdr3_nt: TGCAGCGTTGAAGGGACTAGCGGGAGAAGAGATGAGCAGTTCTTC